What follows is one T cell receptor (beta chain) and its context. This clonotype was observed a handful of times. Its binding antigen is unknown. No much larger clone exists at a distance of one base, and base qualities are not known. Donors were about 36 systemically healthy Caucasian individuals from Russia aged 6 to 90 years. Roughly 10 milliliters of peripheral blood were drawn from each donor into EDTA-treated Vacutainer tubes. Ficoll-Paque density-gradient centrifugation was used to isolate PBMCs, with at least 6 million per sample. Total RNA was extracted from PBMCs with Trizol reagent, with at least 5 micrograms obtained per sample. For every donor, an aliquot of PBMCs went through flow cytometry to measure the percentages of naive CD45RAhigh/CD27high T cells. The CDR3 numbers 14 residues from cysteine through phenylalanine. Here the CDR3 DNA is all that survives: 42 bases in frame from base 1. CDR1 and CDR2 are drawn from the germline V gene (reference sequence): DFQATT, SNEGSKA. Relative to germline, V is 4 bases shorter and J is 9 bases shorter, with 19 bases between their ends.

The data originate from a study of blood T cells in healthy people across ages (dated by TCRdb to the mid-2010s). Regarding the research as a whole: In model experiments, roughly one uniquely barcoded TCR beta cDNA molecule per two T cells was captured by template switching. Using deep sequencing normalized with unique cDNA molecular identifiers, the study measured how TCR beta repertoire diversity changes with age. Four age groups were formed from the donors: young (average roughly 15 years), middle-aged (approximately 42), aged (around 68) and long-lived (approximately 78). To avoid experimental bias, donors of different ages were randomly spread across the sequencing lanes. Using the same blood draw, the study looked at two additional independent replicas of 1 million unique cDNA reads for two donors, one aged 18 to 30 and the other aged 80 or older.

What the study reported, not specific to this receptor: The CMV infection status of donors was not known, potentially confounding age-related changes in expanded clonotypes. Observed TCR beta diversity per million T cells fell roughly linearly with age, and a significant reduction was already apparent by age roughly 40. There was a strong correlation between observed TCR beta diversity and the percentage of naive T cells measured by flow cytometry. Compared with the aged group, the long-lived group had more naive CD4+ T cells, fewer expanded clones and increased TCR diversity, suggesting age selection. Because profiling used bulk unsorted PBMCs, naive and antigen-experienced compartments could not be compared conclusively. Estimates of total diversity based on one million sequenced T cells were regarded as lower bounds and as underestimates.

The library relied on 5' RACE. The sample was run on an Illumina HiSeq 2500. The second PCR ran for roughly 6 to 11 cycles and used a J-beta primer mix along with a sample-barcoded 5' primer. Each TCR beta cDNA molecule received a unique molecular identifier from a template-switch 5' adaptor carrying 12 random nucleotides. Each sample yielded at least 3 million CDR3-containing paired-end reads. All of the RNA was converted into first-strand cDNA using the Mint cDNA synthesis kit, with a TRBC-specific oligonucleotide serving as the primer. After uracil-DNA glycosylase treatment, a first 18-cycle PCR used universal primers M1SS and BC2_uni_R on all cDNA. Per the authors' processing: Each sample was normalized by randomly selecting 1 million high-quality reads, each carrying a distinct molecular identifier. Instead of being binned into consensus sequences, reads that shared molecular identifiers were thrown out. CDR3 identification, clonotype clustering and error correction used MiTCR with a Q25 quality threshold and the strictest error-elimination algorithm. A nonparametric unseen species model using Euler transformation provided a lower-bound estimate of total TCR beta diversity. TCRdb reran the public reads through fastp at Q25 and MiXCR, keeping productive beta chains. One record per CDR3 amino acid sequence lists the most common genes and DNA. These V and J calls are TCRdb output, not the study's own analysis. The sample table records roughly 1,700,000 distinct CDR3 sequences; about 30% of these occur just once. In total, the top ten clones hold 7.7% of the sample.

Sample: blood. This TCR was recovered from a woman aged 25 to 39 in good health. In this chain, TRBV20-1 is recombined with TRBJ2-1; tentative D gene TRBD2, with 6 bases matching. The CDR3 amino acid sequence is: CSATRDLGDSEQFF. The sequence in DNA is TGCAGTGCTACCCGGGACTTAGGGGATAGTGAGCAGTTCTTC.